The rows below give T cell receptor beta chains drawn from one sample of a study of regulatory T cells in long-lasting Graves disease. Each CDR3 protein is one row after TCRdb ran MiXCR on the multiplex PCR reads. Of around 320,000 distinct CDR3 sequences in the sample, approximately 16% were seen once. A further study also used this sample, focusing on T cells in Graves' hyperthyroidism and ophthalmopathy.

Source: peripheral blood mononuclear cells (PBMCs), taken at new diagnosis, from a patient treated with antithyroid drugs. Receptor source: a man aged 35 to 55 with Graves disease. Both conserved end residues are part of each CDR3. D genes are given only for firm matches. Some rows have no size entry. The others give once, few or many, or a class for an expanded clone.

cdr3_aa: CASSFGQGNTIYF
cdr3_nt: TGTGCCAGCAGCTTCGGCCAGGGAAACACCATATATTTT
j_call: TRBJ1-3
v_call: TRBV7-9
clone_size: NA
d_call: NA

cdr3_aa: CASSLVVGYGYTF
cdr3_nt: TGTGCCAGCAGCTTAGTAGTAGGCTATGGCTACACCTTC
j_call: TRBJ1-2
v_call: TRBV11-2
clone_size: once
d_call: NA

cdr3_aa: CASSLRYAGRDGSPLHF
cdr3_nt: TGTGCCAGCAGTTTACGTTATGCGGGCCGGGACGGTTCACCCCTCCACTTT
j_call: TRBJ1-6
v_call: TRBV27
clone_size: many
d_call: NA

cdr3_aa: CSGQVNTGELFF
cdr3_nt: TGCAGCGGACAGGTCAACACCGGGGAGCTGTTTTTT
j_call: TRBJ2-2
v_call: TRBV29-1
clone_size: few
d_call: NA

cdr3_aa: CASSLFGNTEAFF
cdr3_nt: TGTGCCAGCAGTTTGTTCGGGAACACTGAAGCTTTCTTT
j_call: TRBJ1-1
v_call: TRBV12-3/TRBV12-4
clone_size: many
d_call: NA

cdr3_aa: CASSLDWGGPQETQYF
cdr3_nt: TGTGCCAGCAGCTTAGATTGGGGGGGCCCTCAAGAGACCCAGTACTTC
j_call: TRBJ2-5
v_call: TRBV11-2
clone_size: many
d_call: NA

cdr3_aa: CASSEEGKETQYF
cdr3_nt: TGTGCCAGCAGTGAAGAGGGGAAAGAGACCCAGTACTTC
j_call: TRBJ2-5
v_call: TRBV2
clone_size: NA
d_call: NA

cdr3_aa: CASRADSPYEQYF
cdr3_nt: TGTGCCAGCAGAGCCGACAGTCCCTACGAGCAGTACTTC
j_call: TRBJ2-7
v_call: TRBV6-2/TRBV6-3
clone_size: few
d_call: NA

cdr3_aa: CASSYALNTEAFF
cdr3_nt: TGTGCCAGCAGTTACGCCTTGAACACTGAAGCTTTCTTT
j_call: TRBJ1-1
v_call: TRBV6-1
clone_size: NA
d_call: NA

cdr3_aa: CASSLFRRGSYEQYF
cdr3_nt: TGTGCCAGCAGCTTGTTTCGCAGAGGCTCCTACGAGCAGTACTTC
j_call: TRBJ2-7
v_call: TRBV5-8
clone_size: NA
d_call: NA

cdr3_aa: CASSATGFSAQHF
cdr3_nt: TGTGCCAGCAGCGCAACGGGGTTCTCGGCCCAGCATTTT
j_call: TRBJ1-5
v_call: TRBV7-2
clone_size: many
d_call: NA

cdr3_aa: CAISEPQGRAGGGSGANVLTF
cdr3_nt: TGTGCCATCAGTGAGCCCCAAGGCCGGGCTGGGGGCGGCTCTGGGGCCAACGTCCTGACTTTC
j_call: TRBJ2-6
v_call: TRBV10-3
clone_size: NA
d_call: NA

cdr3_aa: CASQTGGGSNQPQHF
cdr3_nt: TGTGCCAGTCAAACAGGGGGCGGGAGCAATCAGCCCCAGCATTTT
j_call: TRBJ1-5
v_call: TRBV19
clone_size: few
d_call: TRBD1

cdr3_aa: CASSFGQGGYNEQFF
cdr3_nt: TGTGCCAGCAGCTTTGGACAGGGAGGATACAATGAGCAGTTCTTC
j_call: TRBJ2-1
v_call: TRBV7-9
clone_size: many
d_call: TRBD1

cdr3_aa: CASTNSVTDTQYF
cdr3_nt: TGTGCCAGCACCAACTCCGTTACAGATACGCAGTATTTT
j_call: TRBJ2-3
v_call: TRBV6-2/TRBV6-3
clone_size: NA
d_call: NA

cdr3_aa: CASTRDISYEQYF
cdr3_nt: TGTGCCAGCACCCGGGACATCTCCTACGAGCAGTACTTC
j_call: TRBJ2-7
v_call: TRBV6-1
clone_size: many
d_call: NA

cdr3_aa: CASSQKPGTASYEQYF
cdr3_nt: TGCGCCAGCAGCCAGAAACCCGGGACAGCCTCCTACGAGCAGTACTTC
j_call: TRBJ2-7
v_call: TRBV11-2
clone_size: NA
d_call: TRBD1

cdr3_aa: CASSLQSGGGETQYF
cdr3_nt: TGTGCCAGCAGCTTACAGAGCGGGGGGGGGGAGACCCAGTACTTC
j_call: TRBJ2-5
v_call: TRBV7-2
clone_size: many
d_call: TRBD2

cdr3_aa: CSAQDGEPTNYGYTF
cdr3_nt: TGCAGTGCCCAGGACGGAGAGCCGACTAACTATGGCTACACCTTC
j_call: TRBJ1-2
v_call: TRBV20-1
clone_size: NA
d_call: NA

cdr3_aa: CASSLVVSREGQPQHF
cdr3_nt: TGTGCCAGCAGCTTAGTGGTGTCCAGGGAAGGCCAGCCCCAGCATTTT
j_call: TRBJ1-5
v_call: TRBV7-8
clone_size: many
d_call: NA

cdr3_aa: CASSLFDSYYEQYF
cdr3_nt: TGTGCCAGCAGTTTATTCGACAGTTACTACGAGCAGTACTTC
j_call: TRBJ2-7
v_call: TRBV28
clone_size: many
d_call: NA

cdr3_aa: CASSPGIPSYEQYF
cdr3_nt: TGTGCCAGCAGCCCAGGGATCCCCTCCTACGAGCAGTACTTC
j_call: TRBJ2-7
v_call: TRBV6-1
clone_size: once
d_call: NA

cdr3_aa: CASTNAGDHEQFF
cdr3_nt: TGTGCCAGCACCAACGCAGGGGACCATGAGCAGTTCTTC
j_call: TRBJ2-1
v_call: TRBV6-1
clone_size: many
d_call: NA

cdr3_aa: CASSGGWEQYF
cdr3_nt: TGTGCCAGCAGTGGTGGTTGGGAGCAGTACTTC
j_call: TRBJ2-7
v_call: TRBV2
clone_size: many
d_call: NA

cdr3_aa: CAWSGKQAHQPQHF
cdr3_nt: TGTGCCTGGAGTGGAAAACAGGCCCATCAGCCCCAGCATTTT
j_call: TRBJ1-5
v_call: TRBV30
clone_size: many
d_call: NA

cdr3_aa: CAWDIGTGVSPLHF
cdr3_nt: TGTGCCTGGGACATAGGGACAGGGGTCTCACCCCTCCACTTT
j_call: TRBJ1-6
v_call: TRBV30
clone_size: NA
d_call: TRBD1

cdr3_aa: CASSLIYRNTEAFF
cdr3_nt: TGTGCCAGCAGTTTGATCTACAGGAACACTGAAGCTTTCTTT
j_call: TRBJ1-1
v_call: TRBV28
clone_size: many
d_call: NA

cdr3_aa: CASSPRVVIQETQYF
cdr3_nt: TGTGCCAGCTCACCCCGGGTCGTAATTCAAGAGACCCAGTACTTC
j_call: TRBJ2-5
v_call: TRBV18
clone_size: many
d_call: NA

cdr3_aa: CASRGLLGSGGTTEAFF
cdr3_nt: TGTGCCAGCAGGGGTCTGTTAGGTAGTGGTGGTACCACTGAAGCTTTCTTT
j_call: TRBJ1-1
v_call: TRBV27
clone_size: many
d_call: NA

cdr3_aa: CASSFDRVETQYF
cdr3_nt: TGTGCCAGCAGTTTCGACAGGGTCGAGACCCAGTACTTC
j_call: TRBJ2-5
v_call: TRBV7-2
clone_size: many
d_call: TRBD1

cdr3_aa: CASSIDRGSPLHF
cdr3_nt: TGTGCCAGCAGCATTGACAGGGGTTCACCCCTCCACTTT
j_call: TRBJ1-6
v_call: TRBV6-1
clone_size: many
d_call: TRBD1

cdr3_aa: CASSFGGKNTEAFF
cdr3_nt: TGTGCCAGCAGTTTCGGGGGAAAGAACACTGAAGCTTTCTTT
j_call: TRBJ1-1
v_call: TRBV27
clone_size: NA
d_call: NA

cdr3_aa: CASSLRGQGFQPQHF
cdr3_nt: TGTGCCAGCAGTTTAAGGGGACAGGGTTTTCAGCCCCAGCATTTT
j_call: TRBJ1-5
v_call: TRBV12-3/TRBV12-4
clone_size: NA
d_call: TRBD1

cdr3_aa: CASSPPGMAPWTQYF
cdr3_nt: TGTGCCAGCAGTCCCCCCGGGATGGCTCCGTGGACCCAGTACTTC
j_call: TRBJ2-5
v_call: TRBV6-4
clone_size: NA
d_call: NA

cdr3_aa: CATSDTGTGEETQYF
cdr3_nt: TGTGCCACCAGTGATACCGGGACAGGGGAAGAGACCCAGTACTTC
j_call: TRBJ2-5
v_call: TRBV24-1
clone_size: many
d_call: TRBD1

cdr3_aa: CASSVGSGGGWGLGNEQFF
cdr3_nt: TGTGCCAGCAGCGTGGGGAGCGGGGGGGGGTGGGGACTAGGGAATGAGCAGTTCTTC
j_call: TRBJ2-1
v_call: TRBV7-6
clone_size: NA
d_call: TRBD2

cdr3_aa: CASSEALLESGYTF
cdr3_nt: TGTGCCAGCAGTGAAGCGCTCTTAGAGTCTGGCTACACCTTC
j_call: TRBJ1-2
v_call: TRBV2
clone_size: many
d_call: NA

cdr3_aa: CAWRTGGLETQYF
cdr3_nt: TGTGCCTGGAGGACAGGGGGCTTGGAGACCCAGTACTTC
j_call: TRBJ2-5
v_call: TRBV30
clone_size: many
d_call: TRBD1

cdr3_aa: CSARDPTSGGAGEQFF
cdr3_nt: TGCAGTGCTAGAGATCCCACTAGCGGGGGGGCCGGGGAGCAGTTCTTC
j_call: TRBJ2-1
v_call: TRBV20-1
clone_size: NA
d_call: TRBD2

cdr3_aa: CASSIQGSGNTIYF
cdr3_nt: TGCGCCAGCAGCATACAGGGGTCTGGAAACACCATATATTTT
j_call: TRBJ1-3
v_call: TRBV5-1
clone_size: many
d_call: TRBD1

cdr3_aa: CASSPDRGAYNEQFF
cdr3_nt: TGTGCCAGCAGTCCGGACAGGGGAGCCTACAATGAGCAGTTCTTC
j_call: TRBJ2-1
v_call: TRBV12-3/TRBV12-4
clone_size: many
d_call: TRBD1

cdr3_aa: CATTTTYGQSGQPQHF
cdr3_nt: TGTGCCACAACAACCACTTACGGACAGTCGGGGCAGCCCCAGCATTTT
j_call: TRBJ1-5
v_call: TRBV6-1
clone_size: NA
d_call: NA

cdr3_aa: CAIKNSVQETQYF
cdr3_nt: TGTGCCATCAAAAATAGTGTCCAAGAGACCCAGTACTTC
j_call: TRBJ2-5
v_call: TRBV10-3
clone_size: many
d_call: NA

cdr3_aa: CATSDAGTGGSGELFF
cdr3_nt: TGTGCCACCAGTGACGCCGGGACAGGGGGTTCCGGGGAGCTGTTTTTT
j_call: TRBJ2-2
v_call: TRBV24-1
clone_size: NA
d_call: TRBD1

cdr3_aa: CATTKLAGGPDTQYF
cdr3_nt: TGCGCCACCACAAAACTAGCGGGGGGCCCAGATACGCAGTATTTT
j_call: TRBJ2-3
v_call: TRBV5-1
clone_size: NA
d_call: TRBD2

cdr3_aa: CSVGRTSGGGEQFF
cdr3_nt: TGCAGCGTTGGTAGGACTAGCGGGGGAGGAGAACAGTTCTTC
j_call: TRBJ2-1
v_call: TRBV29-1
clone_size: few
d_call: TRBD2

cdr3_aa: CASSFTEQYF
cdr3_nt: TGTGCCAGCAGTTTCACCGAGCAGTACTTC
j_call: TRBJ2-7
v_call: TRBV28
clone_size: many
d_call: NA

cdr3_aa: CSVRRGLSTDTQYF
cdr3_nt: TGCAGCGTTCGGCGGGGGTTGAGCACAGATACGCAGTATTTT
j_call: TRBJ2-3
v_call: TRBV29-1
clone_size: NA
d_call: TRBD2

cdr3_aa: CASNPTSGYEQYF
cdr3_nt: TGTGCCAGCAATCCTACTAGCGGCTACGAGCAGTACTTC
j_call: TRBJ2-7
v_call: TRBV6-2/TRBV6-3
clone_size: many
d_call: TRBD2

cdr3_aa: CATSRAAGQAKTHEQYF
cdr3_nt: TGTGCCACCAGCAGAGCGGCCGGACAGGCGAAGACCCACGAGCAGTACTTC
j_call: TRBJ2-7
v_call: TRBV15
clone_size: few
d_call: TRBD1

cdr3_aa: CAISEGQGAYERYF
cdr3_nt: TGTGCCATCAGTGAGGGGCAGGGCGCCTACGAGCGGTACTTC
j_call: TRBJ2-7
v_call: TRBV10-3
clone_size: NA
d_call: NA

cdr3_aa: CASSLMATGTYEQYF
cdr3_nt: TGTGCCAGCAGTTTAATGGCGACAGGGACCTACGAGCAGTACTTC
j_call: TRBJ2-7
v_call: TRBV12-3/TRBV12-4
clone_size: many
d_call: TRBD1